This TCR beta chain was sequenced for a study of post-analysis software for immune sequencing data. As for the study in general: Patients with relapsing-remitting, secondary progressive and progressive-relapsing multiple sclerosis courses were all represented. Study-level points and caveats: About five TRBV segments, including TRBV5-6, TRBV5-1 and TRBV20-1, were more frequent in patients than controls.

This CDR3 contains 14 residues. CDR1 and CDR2 from the germline V gene are MGHRA and YSYEKL. Unique molecular identifiers were present in the TCR beta cDNA libraries. In TCRdb, the PCR reads were re-called with MiXCR into one record per CDR3 protein. The data show about 760,000 distinct CDR3 sequences, 25% to 30% seen once. About this clonotype itself: Antigen: not known. Sequence at one end of the junction differs from germline and may be a read error.

The sequenced material came from blood. The chain uses TRBV4-1 and TRBJ2-5; the D is unclear. This sequence was found in a girl aged 5 to 17 with multiple sclerosis. CDR3 coding DNA: TGCGTCAGCAGCCTTGTGGTTCCGCAAGAGACCCAGTACTTC. This gives the protein CVSSLVVPQETQYF.